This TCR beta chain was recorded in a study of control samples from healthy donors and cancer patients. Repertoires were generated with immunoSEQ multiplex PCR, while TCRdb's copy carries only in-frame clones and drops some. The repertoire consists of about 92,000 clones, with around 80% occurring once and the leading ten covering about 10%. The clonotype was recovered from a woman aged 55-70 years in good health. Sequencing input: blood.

CDR3 nucleotides: TGTGCCAGCAGTCTGCAGCAGAACACCGGGGAGCTGTTTTTT. This translates into CASSLQQNTGELFF. This chain joins TRBV27 and TRBJ2-2; no clear D gene. This CDR3 is 14 amino acids long. The V and J ends lost 5 bases and 1 base respectively, with 8 bases between them. CDR1 and CDR2 from the germline V gene are MNHEY and SMNVEV (reference sequence).